These 32 T cell receptor beta chains were sequenced from one sample in a study of cytomegalovirus exposure and HLA in healthy donors. Primers for the PCR totalled 60 Vbeta and 13 Jbeta. Generated by immunoSEQ multiplex PCR, the TCRdb table keeps only in-frame clones and is missing some. The sample lists 100,000 to 150,000 clones, 78% seen once, with roughly 11% in the top ten. Sequencing used PBMCs. Receptor source: a man aged 25 to 40 in good health and CMV-seropositive.

The chain uses TRBV19 and TRBJ2-1; D possibly corresponds to TRBD1 (6 bases). CDR3 size: 14 residues. The V and J ends lost 4 bases and 12 bases respectively, with 19 bases between them. Germline values: CDR1 LNHDA, CDR2 SQIVND (reference sequence). CDR3 DNA: TGTGCCAGTAGTAGAGTGGGGGCGGATGTGTTGCAGTTCTTC. Its translation: CASSRVGADVLQFF.

DNA for the CDR3: TGTGCCTGGAGTGATAGCGGGAGGGCCAGGGGCGGGGAGCTGTTTTTT. As protein: CAWSDSGRARGGELFF. The V gene is TRBV30, the J gene TRBJ2-2, with TRBD2 identical over 11 bases. V lost 1 base, J lost 7 bases, and 8 bases stayed unmatched. Germline CDR1 reads GTSNPN; CDR2 reads SVGIG (reference sequence). The CDR3 is made up of 16 amino acids. The entire variable domain, with the rest obtained from reference TRBV30 and TRBJ2-2, is as follows: SQTIHQWPATLVQPVGSPLSLECTVEGTSNPNLYWYRQAAGRGLQLLFYSVGIGQISSEVPQNLSASRPQDRQFILSSKKLLLSDSGFYLCAWSDSGRARGGELFFGEGSRLTVL.

V and J are TRBV5-1 and TRBJ1-1; a possible D gene is TRBD1 (6 bases). This CDR3 is built from 14 residues. The germline V gene encodes CDR1 SGHRS and CDR2 YFSETQ. V lost 2 bases, J lost 1 base, and 9 bases lay in between. In DNA form, the CDR3 reads TGCGCCAGCAGCTTAGGGACACAGAACACTGAAGCTTTCTTT. Its protein is CASSLGTQNTEAFF.

With regard to this clone: A read error may produce the germline difference seen at one junction end. The chain carries TRBV13 and TRBJ2-7; possible D gene TRBD2, 5 bases. The germline V gene encodes CDR1 PRHDT and CDR2 FYEKMQ (reference sequence). The CDR3 is 11 amino acids. The CDR3 loop is CASSLAYEQYF. CDR3 in DNA: TGTGCCAGCAGTTTAGCGTACGAGCAGTACTTC. The complete variable domain, with remaining parts taken from reference TRBV13 and TRBJ2-7, reads AAGVIQSPRHLIKEKRETATLKCYPIPRHDTVYWYQQGPGQDPQFLISFYEKMQSDKGSIPDRFSAQQFSDYHSELNMSSLELGDSALYFCASSLAYEQYFGPGTRLTVT.

The chain recombines TRBV27 with TRBJ2-7, with D hard to call. V lost 5 bases to trimming and J lost 2 bases, with 7 bases between them. The CDR3 spans 12 residues. Germline-derived CDR1 and CDR2 are MNHEY and SMNVEV (reference sequence). CDR3 amino acids: CASSPTPYEQYF. Here the CDR3 DNA reads TGTGCCAGCAGTCCTACCCCCTACGAGCAGTACTTC.

The chain uses TRBV14 and TRBJ2-7; D remains unclear. The germline V and J ends were trimmed by 2 bases and 4 bases, with 9 bases remaining between them. The CDR3 contains 13 residues. Germline lookup yields CDR1 SGHDN and CDR2 FVKESK. CDR3 sequence (DNA): TGTGCCAGCAGCCAAAGTCATCTATACGAGCAGTACTTC. Translating it yields CASSQSHLYEQYF.

Of note for this clone: Other DNA sequences in the same sample also yield this CDR3. The chain joins TRBV19 to TRBJ1-5, with 9 positions matching TRBD1. J lost 2 bases, V lost 6 bases, and 2 bases had no gene match. The CDR3 has 14 residues. CDR1 and CDR2 (germline): LNHDA, SQIVND (reference sequence). The CDR3 loop is CASSRTGGNQPQHF. The CDR3 nucleotides are TGTGCCAGTAGCCGGACAGGGGGCAATCAGCCCCAGCATTTT.

V usage is TRBV7-2 and J usage is TRBJ1-1; TRBD1 matches 9 bases. After removal of 5 bases from V and 4 bases from J, the junction contained 11 bases not matched to a gene. Looked up from germline, CDR1 is SGHTA and CDR2 is FQGNSA. The CDR3 has 16 amino acids. The CDR3 nucleotides read TGTGCCAGCAGCCTCACAGGGGGCGCAGGGACCACTGAAGCTTTCTTT. This translates into CASSLTGGAGTTEAFF.

This clone has a handful of counts. The DNA for the CDR3 is TGCGCCAGCAGCCTGGGGACTAGCGGGAGTTTTGGTGAGCAGTTCTTC. Translated: CASSLGTSGSFGEQFF. This chain joins TRBV5-1 and TRBJ2-1; TRBD2 aligns across 14 bases. CDR1 and CDR2 from the germline V gene are SGHRS and YFSETQ. The CDR3 runs 16 residues. V shed 4 bases and J 9 bases; nucleotides not matched to a gene: 9.

CDR3 loop: CASSRAGNYEQYF. The CDR3 coding sequence is TGTGCCAGCAGCCGGGCCGGGAACTACGAGCAGTACTTC. This chain uses TRBV11-3 with TRBJ2-7, with D possibly TRBD2 on 5 matching bases. Germline CDR1 and CDR2: SGHNT and YENEEA. The V end lost 5 bases, the J end lost 3 bases, and 11 bases lay between the germline ends. This CDR3 has 13 residues.

V is TRBV6-6 and J is TRBJ2-7; 11 nucleotides align to TRBD2. J lost 7 bases, V lost 5 bases, and 7 bases had no gene match. Per germline, CDR1 MNHNY and CDR2 SVGAGI (reference sequence). The CDR3 consists of 14 residues. The CDR3 DNA follows: TGTGCCAGCAGTCGTAGCGGGAGGGCTGGGGAGCAGTACTTC. Translation: CASSRSGRAGEQYF.

This chain links TRBV28 with TRBJ1-1; D is unresolved. CDR3 length: 12 amino acids. The germline gives CDR1 MDHEN, CDR2 SYDVKM. V was trimmed by 10 bases and J by 4 bases, leaving 13 bases between them. Here the CDR3 reads CATRTGSTEAFF. The CDR3, as DNA: TGTGCCACCCGGACGGGGAGCACTGAAGCTTTCTTT.

The V gene is TRBV6-6, the J gene TRBJ1-1; the D gene is possibly TRBD1 (5 bases). The CDR3 has 14 residues. V dropped 5 bases and J dropped 2 bases, with 12 bases sitting between them. Germline V CDR1 and CDR2: MNHNY, SVGAGI (reference sequence). The CDR3 DNA sequence: TGTGCCAGCAGTCAGATGGGGGGAAACACTGAAGCTTTCTTT. It translates to CASSQMGGNTEAFF.

V gene TRBV6-6 combines with J gene TRBJ2-3, with D possibly matching TRBD2 (6 bases). This CDR3 is 15 amino acids long. The germline gives CDR1 MNHNY, CDR2 SVGAGI (reference sequence). V lost 6 bases, J lost 0 bases, and 13 bases lay in between. CDR3 nucleotide sequence: TGTGCCAGCAGGGTCGGGGGACCTAGCACAGATACGCAGTATTTT. Its translation is CASRVGGPSTDTQYF.

The rearrangement joins TRBV6-1 to TRBJ1-1; TRBD1 aligns across 7 bases. V dropped 6 bases and J dropped 3; count of bases not matched to a gene: 4. This CDR3 is built from 13 residues. Germline V gives CDR1 MNHNS, CDR2 SASEGT. In nucleotides, the CDR3 is TGTGCCAGCAGACAGGGGAAAGACACTGAAGCTTTCTTT. Amino acids: CASRQGKDTEAFF.

The CDR3 is CASSSPTVGGELFF. CDR3 sequence (DNA): TGTGCCAGCAGCTCCCCAACCGTCGGCGGGGAGCTGTTTTTT. This chain links TRBV7-2 with TRBJ2-2; no clear D gene. Germline assignment: CDR1 SGHTA and CDR2 FQGNSA. This CDR3 has 14 amino acids. The V end was cut by 4 bases, the J end by 7 bases, with 13 bases between.

This clone occurred once. This rearrangement joins TRBV30 to TRBJ1-2; 8 positions agree with TRBD1. Germline V gives CDR1 GTSNPN, CDR2 SVGIG (reference sequence). After removal of 3 bases from V and 5 bases from J, the junction contained 5 bases not matched to a gene. CDR3 length equals 13 residues. The CDR3: CAWSATGAYGYTF. CDR3 DNA sequence: TGTGCCTGGAGCGCGACAGGGGCTTATGGCTACACCTTC. The variable domain in full, completed from reference TRBV30 and TRBJ1-2, reads SQTIHQWPATLVQPVGSPLSLECTVEGTSNPNLYWYRQAAGRGLQLLFYSVGIGQISSEVPQNLSASRPQDRQFILSSKKLLLSDSGFYLCAWSATGAYGYTFGSGTRLTVV.

The rearrangement links TRBV5-1 to TRBJ2-2; 8 bases are shared with TRBD1. Germline V CDR1 and CDR2: SGHRS, YFSETQ. The CDR3 spans 17 residues. Losses at the gene ends were 0 bases for V and 4 bases for J; bases not matched to a gene: 8. The CDR3: CASSLVVSGGGTGELFF. CDR3 DNA: TGCGCCAGCAGCTTGGTTGTGTCAGGGGGCGGCACCGGGGAGCTGTTTTTT.

The gene calls are TRBV5-5 and TRBJ1-2, with 7 positions matching TRBD1. CDR1 and CDR2 from the germline V gene are SGHKS and YYEKEE (reference sequence). The CDR3 is 16 residues long. V was clipped by 0 bases and J by 7 bases; unmatched bases: 12. CDR3 protein: CASSLGYAGQSGGYTF. CDR3 DNA sequence: TGTGCCAGCAGCTTGGGGTACGCGGGACAGTCCGGTGGCTACACCTTC.

The rearrangement uses TRBV7-9 and TRBJ1-1, with 7 bases that match TRBD1. Germline assignment: CDR1 SEHNR and CDR2 FQNEAQ (reference sequence). The CDR3 has 15 amino acids. The trim removed 5 bases at V and 5 bases at J, leaving 11 bases unmatched. The DNA for the CDR3 is TGTGCCAGCAGCGGTCCACGACAGGGATTTACTGAAGCTTTCTTT. As protein: CASSGPRQGFTEAFF.

The rearrangement joins TRBV27 to TRBJ1-2, with D possibly TRBD1 on 6 matching bases. Germline-derived CDR1 and CDR2 are MNHEY and SMNVEV (reference sequence). The CDR3 sequence is 13 residues long. V was pared by 5 bases and J by 1 base, with 8 bases between. CDR3 DNA: TGTGCCAGCAGTAAGGACAGTAACTATGGCTACACCTTC. It specifies CASSKDSNYGYTF.

Written as DNA, the CDR3 is TGTGCCTGGAGGTCCCCCGGGAGCCAGGTCGAGCAGTACTTC. This translates into CAWRSPGSQVEQYF. J is TRBJ2-7 and V is TRBV30; D might be TRBD2 (6 bases). This CDR3 is 14 amino acids long. The ends were cut back, 3 bases at V and 6 bases at J, with 18 bases in the middle. Germline values: CDR1 GTSNPN, CDR2 SVGIG (reference sequence).

V gene TRBV4-1 combines with J gene TRBJ2-5; D call uncertain. The V gene lost 4 bases and the J gene lost 5 bases, with 14 bases spanning the gap. In germline, CDR1 is MGHRA, CDR2 YSYEKL. The CDR3 has 14 amino acids. In nucleotides, the CDR3 is TGCGCCAGCAGCCGTTCTAGTCGTCCCGAGACCCAGTACTTC. Residues: CASSRSSRPETQYF.

This clone was seen a handful of times. This chain joins TRBV4-3 and TRBJ2-2; D call uncertain. Germline-derived CDR1 and CDR2 are LGHNA and YSLEER. This CDR3 is 17 amino acids long. Trimming took 0 bases from V and 6 from J, leaving 17 bases between them. For the CDR3, the DNA is TGCGCCAGCAGCCAAGATCCCGACTCAGCCCAACCCGGGGAGCTGTTTTTT. It translates to CASSQDPDSAQPGELFF.

The V and J genes are TRBV27 and TRBJ1-5, with D perhaps TRBD1 (5 bases). V was trimmed by 2 bases and J by 4 bases, leaving 12 bases between them. There are 15 residues in the CDR3. Germline values: CDR1 MNHEY, CDR2 SMNVEV (reference sequence). CDR3 sequence: CASSLVSKGNQPQHF. The CDR3 bases are TGTGCCAGCAGTTTAGTGTCAAAGGGGAATCAGCCCCAGCATTTT.

This chain joins TRBV18 and TRBJ2-5, with 10 bases lining up with TRBD1. The CDR3 is 15 residues long. Germline values: CDR1 KGHSH, CDR2 LQKENI. With V trimmed by 3 bases and J by 5 bases, 6 bases remained unmatched. The CDR3 protein is CASSPPGQGGETQYF. The CDR3 coding sequence is TGTGCCAGCTCACCCCCCGGACAGGGGGGGGAGACCCAGTACTTC.

The rearrangement links TRBV27 to TRBJ1-1; weak D call: TRBD1 (5 bases). V lost 5 bases, J lost 5 bases, and 18 bases lay in between. Germline-derived CDR1 and CDR2 are MNHEY and SMNVEV (reference sequence). The CDR3 has 15 amino acids. The CDR3 region has the DNA TGTGCCAGCAGTCGGGGGAGTGCCTTCCCTACTGAAGCTTTCTTT. Amino acids: CASSRGSAFPTEAFF.

CDR3 region: CASSPWPSGSSGEEQYF. The CDR3 DNA is TGCGCCAGCAGCCCTTGGCCTAGCGGGAGTTCCGGAGAGGAGCAGTACTTC. The chain employs TRBV10-1 and TRBJ2-7; 10 nucleotides line up with TRBD2. From germline, CDR1 is WNHNN and CDR2 SYGVQD (reference sequence). CDR3 length equals 17 residues. After removal of 6 bases from V and 7 bases from J, the junction contained 18 bases not matched to a gene.

The V and J genes are TRBV19 and TRBJ1-2; the match to TRBD1 covers 7 bases. V dropped 2 bases and J dropped 10; count of bases not matched to a gene: 7. This CDR3 has 13 amino acids. The germline gives CDR1 LNHDA, CDR2 SQIVND (reference sequence). The CDR3 sequence: CASSITAQGTYTF. CDR3 nucleotide sequence: TGTGCCAGTAGTATAACCGCACAGGGGACCTACACCTTC.

The DNA for the CDR3 is TGTGCCAGCAGCTTAAAATCGTCAGGGGTAAATGTTCAGCCCCAGCATTTT. Its protein is CASSLKSSGVNVQPQHF. This chain links TRBV7-2 with TRBJ1-5; D is perhaps TRBD1 (6 bases). V lost 2 bases to trimming and J lost 6 bases, with 20 bases between them. Germline loops: CDR1 SGHTA, CDR2 FQGNSA. The CDR3 is made up of 17 amino acids.

The genes are TRBV6-1 and TRBJ1-2, with a weak D call TRBD1 (5 bases). CDR1 and CDR2 from the germline V gene are MNHNS and SASEGT. Trimming removed 4 bases at V and 13 bases at J, with 16 bases between. This CDR3 contains 12 residues. CDR3 sequence reads: CASSVPGGGVTF. In DNA form, the CDR3 reads TGTGCCAGCAGTGTCCCTGGCGGAGGGGTCACCTTC.

The chain combines TRBV6-1 with TRBJ1-3; D may be TRBD1 (5 bases). This CDR3 region has 14 residues. The germline CDR1 and CDR2 sequences are MNHNS and SASEGT. The ends were cut back, 1 base at V and 4 bases at J, with 8 bases in the middle. The CDR3: CASSEGPGGNTIYF. CDR3 bases: TGTGCCAGCAGTGAAGGGCCAGGGGGAAACACCATATATTTT.